The sequence of this TCR beta chain was determined in a study of shared clonotypes between healthy human individuals. Trimming stripped 6 bases from V and 1 base from J, with 10 bases between. CDR3 size: 14 residues. Germline CDR1 and CDR2: SNHLY and FYNNEI. Positively selected for CCR7, the CD45RO-negative cells used as naive CD8 cells excluded terminally differentiated effector memory CD45RA+ cells. TCRdb's table, derived via immunoSEQ multiplex PCR, lists solely in-frame clones and lacks some. In the table there are about 2.1 million clones, approximately 94% of which are singletons. The material sequenced was naive CD8+ T cells from PBMCs. The V and J genes are TRBV2 and TRBJ1-5; D perhaps matches TRBD1 (6 bases). The sequence derives from a man younger than 35 in good health. Some clones in this sample may be carry-over from other donors' samples. In nucleotides, the CDR3 is TGTGCCAGCAGCTCCGGGACAAGCAATCAGCCCCAGCATTTT. As protein: CASSSGTSNQPQHF.